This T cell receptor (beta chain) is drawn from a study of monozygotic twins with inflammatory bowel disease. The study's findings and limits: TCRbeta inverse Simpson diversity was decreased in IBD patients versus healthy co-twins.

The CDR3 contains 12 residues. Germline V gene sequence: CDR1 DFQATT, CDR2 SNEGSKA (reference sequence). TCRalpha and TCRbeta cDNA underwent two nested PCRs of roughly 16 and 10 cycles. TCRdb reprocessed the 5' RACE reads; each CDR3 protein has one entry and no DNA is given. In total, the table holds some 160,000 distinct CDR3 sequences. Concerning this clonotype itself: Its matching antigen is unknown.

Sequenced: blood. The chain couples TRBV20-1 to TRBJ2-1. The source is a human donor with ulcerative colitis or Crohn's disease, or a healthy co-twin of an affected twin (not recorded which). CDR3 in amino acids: CRCRLNPNEQFF.